This entry features one T cell receptor (beta chain) sequence. Antigen specificity is unknown. TCRdb recomputed calls from the 5' RACE reads with MiXCR, one row per CDR3 protein. The sample holds 540,000 or so distinct CDR3 sequences, about a fifth seen once. The sample belongs to a study of identical twins. Whole-study findings and limits: Cross-sectional statistical analysis was relied on for the conclusions, without the same donors being followed.

These data were also filed under a second study, of yellow fever vaccine responses in identical twins.

The TCR comes from a woman younger than 35 in good health. The source material was CD4+ T cells sorted from blood.

The CDR3 is CASSRTPPAGGVTDTQYF. The CDR3 DNA reads TGTGCCAGCAGCCGGACCCCCCCGGCGGGAGGGGTCACAGATACGCAGTATTTT. The gene calls are TRBV6-1 and TRBJ2-3, with 9 bases aligning to TRBD2. The CDR3 extends over 18 amino acids. V shed 6 bases, J shed 2 bases, and the junction held 15 bases outside the gene matches. Germline V gene lookup returns CDR1 MNHNS and CDR2 SASEGT.